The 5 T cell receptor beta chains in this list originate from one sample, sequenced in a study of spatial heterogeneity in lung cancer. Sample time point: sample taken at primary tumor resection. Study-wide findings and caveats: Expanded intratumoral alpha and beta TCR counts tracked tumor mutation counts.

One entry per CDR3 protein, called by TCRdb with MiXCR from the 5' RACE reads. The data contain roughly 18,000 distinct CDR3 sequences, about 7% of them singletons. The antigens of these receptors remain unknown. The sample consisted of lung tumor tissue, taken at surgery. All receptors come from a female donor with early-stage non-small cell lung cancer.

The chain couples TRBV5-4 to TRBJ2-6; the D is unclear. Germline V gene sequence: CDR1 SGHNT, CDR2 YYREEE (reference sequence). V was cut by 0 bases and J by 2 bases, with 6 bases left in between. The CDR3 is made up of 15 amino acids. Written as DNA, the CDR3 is TGTGCCAGCAGCTTGGTGTTGGCTGGGGCCAACGTCCTGACTTTC. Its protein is CASSLVLAGANVLTF.

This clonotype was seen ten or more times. CDR3 sequence reads: CASSLGFAAETSYGYTF. For the CDR3, the DNA is TGTGCCAGCAGCTTAGGCTTTGCGGCAGAGACTTCCTATGGCTACACCTTC. The chain is built from TRBV7-2 and TRBJ1-2; D gene ambiguous. The germline V and J ends were trimmed by 1 base and 4 bases, with 19 bases remaining between them. The CDR3 has 17 residues. Per the germline V gene, CDR1 is SGHTA and CDR2 is FQGNSA.

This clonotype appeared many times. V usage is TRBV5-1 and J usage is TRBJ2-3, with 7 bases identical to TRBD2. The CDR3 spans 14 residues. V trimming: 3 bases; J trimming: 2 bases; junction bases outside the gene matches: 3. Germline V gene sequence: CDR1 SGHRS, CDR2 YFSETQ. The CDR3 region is CASSSRDYTDTQYF. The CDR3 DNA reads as TGCGCCAGCAGCTCAAGGGACTACACAGATACGCAGTATTTT.

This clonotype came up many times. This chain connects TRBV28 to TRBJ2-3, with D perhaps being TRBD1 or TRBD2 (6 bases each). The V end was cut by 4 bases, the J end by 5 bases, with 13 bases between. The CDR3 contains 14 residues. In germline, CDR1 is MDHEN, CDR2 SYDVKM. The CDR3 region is CASSYRGAGDTQYF. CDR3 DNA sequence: TGTGCCAGCAGTTATAGGGGGGCCGGAGATACGCAGTATTTT. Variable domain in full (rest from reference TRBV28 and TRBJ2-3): DVKVTQSSRYLVKRTGEKVFLECVQDMDHENMFWYRQDPGLGLRLIYFSYDVKMKEKGDIPEGYSVSREKKERFSLILESASTNQTSMYLCASSYRGAGDTQYFGPGTRLTVL.

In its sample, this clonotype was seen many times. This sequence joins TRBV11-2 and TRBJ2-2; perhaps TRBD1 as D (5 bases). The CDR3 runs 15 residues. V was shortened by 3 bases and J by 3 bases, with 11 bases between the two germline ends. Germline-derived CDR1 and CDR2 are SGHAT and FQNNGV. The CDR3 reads CASSLFQQDTGELFF. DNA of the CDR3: TGTGCCAGCAGCTTGTTTCAACAGGACACCGGGGAGCTGTTTTTT.